This TCR beta chain is drawn from a study of blood T cell repertoires in COVID-19. Across the study: T cells, B-cell-depleted T cells, or PBMCs supplied cDNA or gDNA.

Germline loops: CDR1 PRHDT, CDR2 FYEKMQ (reference sequence). The CDR3 sequence is 15 residues long. Trimming stripped 0 bases from V and 0 bases from J, with 7 bases between. Original analysis: Amplification with reference gene primers provided the estimates of nucleated cell counts. Assay: immunoSEQ multiplex PCR; the TCRdb copy retains only in-frame clones and omits some. D and trimming were read from the DNA, whereas the V and J calls and clone size are those reported in that table. The table lists 55,000 to 85,000 clones, 81% of them singletons, with 0.83% in the top ten. The clonotype comes from a woman in her seventies with acute or convalescent COVID-19. The chain links TRBV13 to TRBJ2-3; D gene uncertain. The sequencing input was peripheral blood. CDR3 amino acids: CASSLGLTSTDTQYF. The CDR3 nucleotides read TGTGCCAGCAGCTTAGGACTTACCAGCACAGATACGCAGTATTTT. The entire variable domain, with the rest obtained from reference TRBV13 and TRBJ2-3, is as follows: AAGVIQSPRHLIKEKRETATLKCYPIPRHDTVYWYQQGPGQDPQFLISFYEKMQSDKGSIPDRFSAQQFSDYHSELNMSSLELGDSALYFCASSLGLTSTDTQYFGPGTRLTVL.